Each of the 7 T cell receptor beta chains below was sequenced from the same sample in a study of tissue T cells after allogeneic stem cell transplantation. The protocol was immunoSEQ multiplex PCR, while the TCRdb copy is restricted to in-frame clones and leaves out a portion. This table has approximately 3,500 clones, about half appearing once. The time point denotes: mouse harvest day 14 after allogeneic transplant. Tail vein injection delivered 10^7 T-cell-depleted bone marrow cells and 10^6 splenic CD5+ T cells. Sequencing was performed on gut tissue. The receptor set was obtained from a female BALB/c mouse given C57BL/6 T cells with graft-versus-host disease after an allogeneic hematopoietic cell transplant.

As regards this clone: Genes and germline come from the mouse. The part of the CDR3 DNA that was read is TGTGCCAGCAGTCTGTCCCAGACAGAAACGCTGTAT. Amino acids: CASSLSQTETLY. Given in full, the CDR3 is CASSLSQTETLYF. The chain recombines TRBV26 with TRBJ2-3; D unclear. The read finishes 1 residue shy of the CDR3 end, and the germline J gene is used to complete it. The germline V gene encodes CDR1 KGHPV and CDR2 FQNQEV (reference sequence). The CDR3 totals 13 residues. V was clipped by 0 bases and J by 4 bases, with 5 bases between them.

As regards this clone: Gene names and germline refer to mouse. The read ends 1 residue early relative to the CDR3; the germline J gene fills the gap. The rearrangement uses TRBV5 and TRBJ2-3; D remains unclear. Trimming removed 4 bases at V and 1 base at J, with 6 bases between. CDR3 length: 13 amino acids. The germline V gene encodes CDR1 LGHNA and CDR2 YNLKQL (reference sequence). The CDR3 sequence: CASSLQGAETLYF. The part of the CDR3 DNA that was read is TGTGCCAGCAGCCTCCAGGGTGCAGAAACGCTGTAT.

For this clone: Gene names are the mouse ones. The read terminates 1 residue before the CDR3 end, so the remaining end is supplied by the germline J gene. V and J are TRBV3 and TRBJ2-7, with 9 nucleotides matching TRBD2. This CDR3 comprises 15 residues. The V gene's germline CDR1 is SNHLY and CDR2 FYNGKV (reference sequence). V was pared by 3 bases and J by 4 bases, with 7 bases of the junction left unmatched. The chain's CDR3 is CASSFSGTGRYEQYF. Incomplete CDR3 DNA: TGTGCCAGCAGCTTCTCCGGGACTGGGAGATATGAACAGTAC.

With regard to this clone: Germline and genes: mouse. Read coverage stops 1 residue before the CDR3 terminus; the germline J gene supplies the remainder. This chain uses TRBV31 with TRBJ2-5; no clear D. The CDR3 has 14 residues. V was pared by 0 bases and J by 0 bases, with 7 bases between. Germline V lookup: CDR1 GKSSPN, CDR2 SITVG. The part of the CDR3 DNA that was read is TGTGCCTGGAGTCTAGCCAATAACCAAGACACCCAGTAC. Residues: CAWSLANNQDTQY. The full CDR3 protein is CAWSLANNQDTQYF.

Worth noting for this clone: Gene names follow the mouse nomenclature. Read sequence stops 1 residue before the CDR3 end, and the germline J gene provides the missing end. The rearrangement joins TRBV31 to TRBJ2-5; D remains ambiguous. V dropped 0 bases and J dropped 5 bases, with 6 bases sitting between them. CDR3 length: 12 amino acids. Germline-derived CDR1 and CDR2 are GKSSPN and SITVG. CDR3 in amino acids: CAWSLRRDTQYF. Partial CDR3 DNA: TGTGCCTGGAGTCTAAGGAGAGACACCCAGTAC.

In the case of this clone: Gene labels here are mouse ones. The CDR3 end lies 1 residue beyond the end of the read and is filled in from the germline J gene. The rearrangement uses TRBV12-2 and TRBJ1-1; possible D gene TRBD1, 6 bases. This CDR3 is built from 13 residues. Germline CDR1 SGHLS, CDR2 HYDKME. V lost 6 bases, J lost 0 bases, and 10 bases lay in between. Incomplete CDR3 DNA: TGTGCCAGCCAAGGGGGTTCAAACACAGAAGTCTTC. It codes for CASQGGSNTEVF. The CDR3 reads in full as CASQGGSNTEVFF. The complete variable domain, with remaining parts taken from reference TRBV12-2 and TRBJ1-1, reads NSGVVQSPRYIIKGKGERSILKCIPISGHLSVAWYQQTQGQELKFFIQHYDKMERDKGNLPSRFSVQQFDDYHSEMNMSALELEDSAVYFCASQGGSNTEVFFGKGTRLTVV.

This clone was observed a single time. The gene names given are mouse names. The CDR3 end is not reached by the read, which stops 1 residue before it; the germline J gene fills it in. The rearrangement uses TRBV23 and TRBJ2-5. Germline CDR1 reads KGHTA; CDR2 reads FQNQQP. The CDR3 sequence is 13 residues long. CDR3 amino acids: CSSSLRDQDTQYF. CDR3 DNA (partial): TGCTCCAGCAGTCTCCGGGATCAAGACACCCAGTAC.